Following are 26 T cell receptor beta chains from one sample sequenced in a study of blood T cell repertoires in COVID-19. Assay used: immunoSEQ multiplex PCR; TCRdb lists only in-frame clones, some missing. Of fewer than 150,000 clones listed, around 85% were seen once; the top ten hold roughly 4.5%. The sequenced sample consisted of peripheral blood. The receptors shown here come from a human donor in a cohort sampled during active COVID-19.

The CDR3 sequence is CASSLTGFTDTQYF. CDR3 DNA sequence: TGTGCCAGCAGTTTGACAGGGTTCACAGATACGCAGTATTTT. This sequence joins TRBV6-5 and TRBJ2-3; 7 positions agree with TRBD1. The CDR3 runs 14 residues. Germline CDR1 and CDR2: MNHEY and SVGAGI. The V segment lost 4 bases and the J segment 2 bases; nucleotides outside the gene matches: 3.

The rearrangement joins TRBV6-5 to TRBJ1-2; TRBD1 matches at 9 bases. Germline V gene lookup returns CDR1 MNHEY and CDR2 SVGAGI. The CDR3 extends over 15 amino acids. With V trimmed by 5 bases and J by 4 bases, 8 bases remained unmatched. CDR3 DNA sequence: TGTGCCAGCAGTACCCCGGGACAGGGAGGCTATGGCTACACCTTC. Its translation is CASSTPGQGGYGYTF.

The chain uses TRBV6-5 and TRBJ2-1; 10 bases agree with TRBD2. Germline CDR1 is MNHEY and CDR2 is SVGAGI. This CDR3 has 15 residues. V lost 6 bases, J lost 3 bases, and 5 bases stayed unmatched. This chain's CDR3 is CASRSSGGVYNEQFF. The CDR3 DNA follows: TGTGCCAGCAGATCCAGCGGGGGGGTCTACAATGAGCAGTTCTTC.

The chain carries TRBV5-1 and TRBJ2-1; 13 nucleotides match TRBD2. This CDR3 has 17 residues. CDR1 SGHRS and CDR2 YFSETQ come from the germline V gene. After removal of 0 bases from V and 7 bases from J, the junction contained 7 bases not matched to a gene. The CDR3 DNA reads as TGCGCCAGCAGCTTGGATGCTCGGACTAGCGGGAGAAATGAGCAGTTCTTC. Protein: CASSLDARTSGRNEQFF.

The CDR3 is CASTETRVTVVSARASETQYF. In nucleotides, the CDR3 is TGTGCCAGCACCGAGACCAGGGTTACGGTGGTATCGGCTCGGGCCTCGGAGACCCAGTACTTC. The J gene is TRBJ2-5, the V gene TRBV4-2; maybe TRBD1 (5 bases). Germline assignment: CDR1 LGHNA and CDR2 YNFKEQ. Trimming removed 7 bases from V and 5 bases from J, with 38 bases in between. The length of the CDR3 is 21 residues.

V and J are TRBV7-2 and TRBJ2-3; TRBD2 matches at 9 bases. The germline V gene encodes CDR1 SGHTA and CDR2 FQGNSA. CDR3 length equals 15 residues. V dropped 4 bases and J dropped 0; count of bases not matched to a gene: 2. The CDR3 sequence is CASSWTSASTDTQYF. The CDR3 nucleotides read TGTGCCAGCAGCTGGACTAGCGCCAGCACAGATACGCAGTATTTT.

The rearrangement links TRBV15 to TRBJ2-3; D is possibly TRBD2 (6 bases). Trimming shortened V by 9 bases and J by 4 bases, and 14 bases separated the two germline ends. CDR3 length equals 13 residues. Germline CDR1 reads LNHNV; CDR2 reads YYDKDF (reference sequence). CDR3 nucleotides: TGTGCCACGGGACGGAGGGGCGCAGATACGCAGTATTTT. Residues: CATGRRGADTQYF.

The chain's CDR3 is CASSGQGNEQFF. CDR3 bases: TGTGCCAGTAGTGGTCAGGGCAATGAGCAGTTCTTC. The chain employs TRBV19 and TRBJ2-1; D may be TRBD1 (5 bases). Germline V gene sequence: CDR1 LNHDA, CDR2 SQIVND (reference sequence). CDR3 length: 12 residues. V was clipped by 5 bases and J by 6 bases, with 8 bases between them.

J is TRBJ2-1 and V is TRBV24-1; maybe TRBD2 (5 bases). Per germline, CDR1 KGHDR and CDR2 SFDVKD. The CDR3 consists of 12 residues. Trimming took 3 bases from V and 8 from J, leaving 7 bases between them. The CDR3 sequence is CATSDPGDEQFF. In DNA, the CDR3 is TGTGCCACCAGTGATCCCGGGGATGAGCAGTTCTTC.

The chain recombines TRBV2 with TRBJ1-2, with D maybe TRBD1 (5 bases). The V gene's germline CDR1 is SNHLY and CDR2 FYNNEI. V lost 3 bases to trimming and J lost 7 bases, with 12 bases between them. The CDR3 consists of 13 residues. CDR3 loop: CASSEGGVTGYTF. The CDR3 bases are TGTGCCAGCAGTGAGGGAGGGGTAACTGGCTACACCTTC.

V gene TRBV6-6 combines with J gene TRBJ2-1; 7 bases are shared with TRBD1. CDR3 length: 14 amino acids. The germline V gene encodes CDR1 MNHNY and CDR2 SVGAGI (reference sequence). After removal of 4 bases from V and 6 bases from J, the junction contained 6 bases not matched to a gene. The CDR3 DNA reads TGTGCCAGCAGTTTAGACGGGACAGTCAATGAGCAGTTCTTC. It translates to CASSLDGTVNEQFF.

The chain uses TRBV4-1 and TRBJ1-1; weak D call: TRBD1 (5 bases). The CDR3 extends over 15 amino acids. Germline values: CDR1 MGHRA, CDR2 YSYEKL. Trimming removed 4 bases from V and 1 base from J, with 13 bases in between. The CDR3 loop is CASSLSEGSNTEAFF. CDR3 coding DNA: TGCGCCAGCAGCCTTTCGGAGGGGTCGAACACTGAAGCTTTCTTT.

The chain links TRBV7-9 to TRBJ2-5; unclear D gene. The CDR3 runs 12 residues. Trimming took 3 bases from V and 3 from J, leaving 5 bases between them. The germline V gene encodes CDR1 SEHNR and CDR2 FQNEAQ (reference sequence). The CDR3 loop is CASSFLEETQYF. Written as DNA, the CDR3 is TGTGCCAGCAGCTTCCTCGAAGAGACCCAGTACTTC.

The chain couples TRBV7-6 to TRBJ1-4; a possible D gene is TRBD1 (5 bases). CDR3 length equals 15 residues. V lost 5 bases to trimming and J lost 5 bases, with 15 bases between them. Germline V gene lookup returns CDR1 SGHVS and CDR2 FNYEAQ. The CDR3 DNA reads as TGTGCCAGCAGCCCCTTCGTGGGGCCCAATGAAAAACTGTTTTTT. It specifies CASSPFVGPNEKLFF.

The rearrangement uses TRBV6-5 and TRBJ1-5, with D possibly TRBD1 on 6 matching bases. V was trimmed by 6 bases and J by 0 bases, leaving 12 bases between them. Germline V gene sequence: CDR1 MNHEY, CDR2 SVGAGI. The CDR3 is 15 amino acids. CDR3 nucleotides: TGTGCCAGCAGGAGCAGACAGGCTAGCAATCAGCCCCAGCATTTT. This translates into CASRSRQASNQPQHF.

The rearrangement links TRBV2 to TRBJ2-7, with D possibly being TRBD2 (5 bases). CDR3 length equals 15 residues. CDR1 and CDR2 (germline): SNHLY, FYNNEI. V shed 7 bases and J shed 3 bases, with 19 bases lying between them. The CDR3 spells CASKSGGLEGYEQYF. The CDR3 nucleotides read TGTGCCAGCAAGTCAGGCGGGCTAGAGGGCTACGAGCAGTACTTC. Based on the CDR3 plus reference TRBV2 and TRBJ2-7, the full variable domain is EPEVTQTPSHQVTQMGQEVILRCVPISNHLYFYWYRQILGQKVEFLVSFYNNEISEKSEIFDDQFSVERPDGSNFTLKIRSTKLEDSAMYFCASKSGGLEGYEQYFGPGTRLTVT.

The chain carries TRBV7-2 and TRBJ1-1; D is unclear. Trimming pared 5 bases from V and 0 bases from J, leaving 13 bases between. This CDR3 region has 15 residues. Germline CDR1 reads SGHTA; CDR2 reads FQGNSA. CDR3 sequence (DNA): TGTGCCAGCAGCCTGCAGGCCATGTTGAACACTGAAGCTTTCTTT. Translation gives CASSLQAMLNTEAFF.

CDR3 loop: CASSVAVLGGSGDTQYF. As DNA, the CDR3 is TGTGCCAGCAGCGTAGCGGTATTGGGCGGGAGTGGGGATACGCAGTATTTT. The rearrangement uses TRBV9 and TRBJ2-3, with 7 bases fitting TRBD2. J gave up 6 bases and V 0 bases, and 13 bases lay outside the gene matches. Germline CDR1 SGDLS, CDR2 YYNGEE. The CDR3 extends over 17 amino acids.

The gene calls are TRBV6-5 and TRBJ1-6; D gene unclear. The CDR3 has 15 residues. Germline V gene data show CDR1 as MNHEY and CDR2 as SVGAGI. The V end was cut by 0 bases, the J end by 5 bases, with 8 bases between. The CDR3 nucleotides read TGTGCCAGCAGTTACTCGAACGGGGATAATTCACCCCTCCACTTT. The encoded protein is CASSYSNGDNSPLHF.

The J gene is TRBJ2-5, the V gene TRBV2; 9 nucleotides agree with TRBD2. The CDR3 sequence is 13 residues long. In germline, CDR1 is SNHLY, CDR2 FYNNEI. V shed 6 bases and J 5 bases; nucleotides not matched to a gene: 4. CDR3 coding DNA: TGTGCCAGCAGGGGGACTAGCAAGGAGACCCAGTACTTC. Translating gives CASRGTSKETQYF.

The J gene is TRBJ2-2, the V gene TRBV7-3, with TRBD1 matching over 9 bases. This CDR3 comprises 16 residues. V shed 3 bases, J shed 2 bases, and the junction held 4 bases outside the gene matches. Per germline, CDR1 SGHTA and CDR2 FQGTGA. CDR3 sequence reads: CASSFTGGLNTGELFF. DNA for the CDR3: TGTGCCAGCAGCTTCACAGGGGGCCTCAACACCGGGGAGCTGTTTTTT.

This chain uses TRBV5-4 with TRBJ1-1; 7 bases are a match to TRBD1. Germline values: CDR1 SGHNT, CDR2 YYREEE (reference sequence). With V trimmed by 0 bases and J by 0 bases, 2 bases remained unmatched. CDR3 length: 15 residues. In nucleotides, the CDR3 is TGTGCCAGCAGCTTGGCGGGACAGCTGAACACTGAAGCTTTCTTT. Protein: CASSLAGQLNTEAFF. Full variable domain (missing parts from reference TRBV5-4 and TRBJ1-1): ETGVTQSPTHLIKTRGQQVTLRCSSQSGHNTVSWYQQALGQGPQFIFQYYREEENGRGNFPPRFSGLQFPNYSSELNVNALELDDSALYLCASSLAGQLNTEAFFGQGTRLTVV.

The chain recombines TRBV5-4 with TRBJ1-1, with D perhaps matching TRBD1 (5 bases). The CDR3 has 14 amino acids. CDR1 is SGHNT, CDR2 YYREEE, per germline (reference sequence). Trimming pared 4 bases from V and 1 base from J, leaving 11 bases between. The chain's CDR3 is CASSLAGPNTEAFF. CDR3 DNA: TGTGCCAGCAGCCTTGCAGGGCCGAACACTGAAGCTTTCTTT.

This chain links TRBV6-5 with TRBJ2-3; 8 nucleotides line up with TRBD2. Germline values: CDR1 MNHEY, CDR2 SVGAGI. This CDR3 contains 14 residues. J lost 2 bases, V lost 6 bases, and 4 bases had no gene match. CDR3 in amino acids: CASSLAGPTDTQYF. CDR3 nucleotide sequence: TGTGCCAGCAGCTTAGCGGGGCCCACAGATACGCAGTATTTT.

This chain uses TRBV25-1 with TRBJ2-2; the match to TRBD1 covers 9 bases. V shed 3 bases, J shed 7 bases, and the junction held 9 bases outside the gene matches. This CDR3 region has 16 residues. In germline, CDR1 is MGHDK, CDR2 SYGVNS. The CDR3, as DNA: TGTGCCAGCAGTGACCTACAGGGGGCTAAGGGCGGGGAGCTGTTTTTT. It is translated as CASSDLQGAKGGELFF.

This chain joins TRBV5-4 and TRBJ2-2, with 8 positions matching TRBD1. Trimming removed 0 bases from V and 1 base from J; junction bases left unmatched: 5. This CDR3 contains 17 residues. Germline values: CDR1 SGHNT, CDR2 YYREEE (reference sequence). In DNA, the CDR3 is TGTGCCAGCAGCTTGGATTCCGGGACAGGGAACACCGGGGAGCTGTTTTTT. It codes for CASSLDSGTGNTGELFF.